This TCR beta chain derives from a study of cytomegalovirus exposure and HLA in healthy donors. This clone was counted a single time. The PCR had 60 Vbeta and 13 Jbeta primers. Assay used: immunoSEQ multiplex PCR; TCRdb lists only in-frame clones, some missing. The table has around 100,000 clones, less than 80% seen once. The sample comprised PBMCs. This clonotype originated in a woman between 25 and 40 years old in good health and CMV-seronegative.

The CDR3 DNA sequence: TGTGCCAGCAGCTACGGGCCGGGACAGGGAGCCGAGCAGTACTTC. As protein: CASSYGPGQGAEQYF. The chain is built from TRBV13 and TRBJ2-7, with 9 positions matching TRBD1. This CDR3 region has 15 residues. Unmatched junction bases numbered 10, after V lost 4 bases and J lost 6 bases. Germline values: CDR1 PRHDT, CDR2 FYEKMQ (reference sequence).